Given below is one T cell receptor beta chain in context. This record belongs to a study of blood T cell repertoires in COVID-19. Across the study: Italy, Spain and the United States were the sources of the convalescent and acute COVID-19 samples. Sources were T cells, B-cell-depleted T cells, or PBMCs; the material itself was cDNA or gDNA.

Participant ages covered about 18 to 95 years across 24 US areas. Participants' own reports of clinical history determined their cohort assignment. The method was immunoSEQ multiplex PCR; TCRdb's version includes in-frame clones alone and lacks a portion of them. Of a few hundred thousand clones listed, approximately 86% are singletons. V trimming: 5 bases; J trimming: 9 bases; junction bases outside the gene matches: 5. The CDR3 loop spans 15 amino acids. In germline, CDR1 is MDHEN, CDR2 SYDVKM. Source material: PBMCs or T cells enriched from blood (not recorded which). This clonotype was obtained from a woman aged 18-29 years who had recovered from COVID-19. J is TRBJ1-6 and V is TRBV28; TRBD1 agrees at 12 bases. Here the CDR3 DNA reads TGTGCCAGCAGTGCACCGGGACAGGGGGCTTCACCCCTCCACTTT. Amino acid sequence: CASSAPGQGASPLHF.